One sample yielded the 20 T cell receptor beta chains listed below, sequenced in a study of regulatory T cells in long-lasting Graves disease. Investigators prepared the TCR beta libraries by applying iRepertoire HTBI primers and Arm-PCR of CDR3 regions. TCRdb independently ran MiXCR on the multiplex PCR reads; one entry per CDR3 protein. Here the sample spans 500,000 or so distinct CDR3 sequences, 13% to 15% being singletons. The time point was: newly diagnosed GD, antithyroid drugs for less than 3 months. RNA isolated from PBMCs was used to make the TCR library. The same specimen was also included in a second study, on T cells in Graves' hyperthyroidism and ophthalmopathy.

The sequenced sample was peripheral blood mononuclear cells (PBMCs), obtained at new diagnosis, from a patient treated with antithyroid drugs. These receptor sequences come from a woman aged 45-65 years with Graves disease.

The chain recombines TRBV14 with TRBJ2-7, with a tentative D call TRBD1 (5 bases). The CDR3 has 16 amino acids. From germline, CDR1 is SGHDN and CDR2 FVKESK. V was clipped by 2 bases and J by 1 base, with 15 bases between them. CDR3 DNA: TGTGCCAGCAGCCAACTTGAGAGGACATCTTCCTACGAGCAGTACTTC. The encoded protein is CASSQLERTSSYEQYF.

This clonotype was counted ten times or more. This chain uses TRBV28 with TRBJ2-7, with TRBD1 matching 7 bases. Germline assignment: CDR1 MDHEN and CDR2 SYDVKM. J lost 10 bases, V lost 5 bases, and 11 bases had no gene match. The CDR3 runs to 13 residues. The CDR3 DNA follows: TGTGCCAGCAGTCTCCCGGACAGGCCCAAACAGTACTTC. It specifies CASSLPDRPKQYF. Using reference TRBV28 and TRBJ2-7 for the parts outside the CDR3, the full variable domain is DVKVTQSSRYLVKRTGEKVFLECVQDMDHENMFWYRQDPGLGLRLIYFSYDVKMKEKGDIPEGYSVSREKKERFSLILESASTNQTSMYLCASSLPDRPKQYFGPGTRLTVT.

CDR3 in DNA: TGTGCCACCAGTGATTTGGCTAGCGGGTCCTACAATGAGCAGTTCTTC. It yields the protein CATSDLASGSYNEQFF. The chain has TRBV24-1 and TRBJ2-1; 8 bases line up with TRBD2. Looked up from germline, CDR1 is KGHDR and CDR2 is SFDVKD. V trimming: 0 bases; J trimming: 1 base; junction bases outside the gene matches: 1. The CDR3 consists of 16 residues.

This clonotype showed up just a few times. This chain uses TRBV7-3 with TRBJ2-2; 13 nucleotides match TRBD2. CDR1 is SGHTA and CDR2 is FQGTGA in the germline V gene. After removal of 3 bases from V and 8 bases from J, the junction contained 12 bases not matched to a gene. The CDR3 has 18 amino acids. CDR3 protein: CASSFDGRTSGSPGELFF. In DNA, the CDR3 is TGTGCCAGCAGCTTTGACGGCAGGACTAGCGGGAGTCCGGGGGAGCTGTTTTTT.

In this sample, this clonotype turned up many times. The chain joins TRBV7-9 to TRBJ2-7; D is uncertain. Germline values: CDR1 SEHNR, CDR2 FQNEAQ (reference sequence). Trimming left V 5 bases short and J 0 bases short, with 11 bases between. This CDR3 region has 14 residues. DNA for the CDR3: TGTGCCAGCAGCCACCGGGCCGACTCCTACGAGCAGTACTTC. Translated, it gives CASSHRADSYEQYF.

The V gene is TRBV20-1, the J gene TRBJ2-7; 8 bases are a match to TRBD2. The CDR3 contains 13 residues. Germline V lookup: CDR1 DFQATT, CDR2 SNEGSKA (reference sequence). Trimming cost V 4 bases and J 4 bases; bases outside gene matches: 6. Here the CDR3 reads CSANAGGLYEQYF. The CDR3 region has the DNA TGCAGTGCTAACGCGGGAGGCTTGTACGAGCAGTACTTC.

This CDR3 is CASSQLATGEQYF. CDR3 nucleotides: TGCGCCAGCAGCCAACTAGCGACGGGGGAGCAGTACTTC. The V and J genes are TRBV4-1 and TRBJ2-7, with D maybe TRBD2 (6 bases). Germline V gene lookup returns CDR1 MGHRA and CDR2 YSYEKL. V dropped 2 bases and J dropped 7 bases, with 12 bases sitting between them. This CDR3 is 13 amino acids long.

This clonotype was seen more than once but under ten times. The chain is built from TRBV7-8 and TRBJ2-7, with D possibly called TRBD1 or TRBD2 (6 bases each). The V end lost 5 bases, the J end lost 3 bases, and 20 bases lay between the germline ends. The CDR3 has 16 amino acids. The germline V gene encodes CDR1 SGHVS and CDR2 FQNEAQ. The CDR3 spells CASSTDPKEGGYEQYF. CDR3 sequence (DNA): TGTGCCAGCAGCACGGACCCGAAAGAGGGGGGCTACGAGCAGTACTTC.

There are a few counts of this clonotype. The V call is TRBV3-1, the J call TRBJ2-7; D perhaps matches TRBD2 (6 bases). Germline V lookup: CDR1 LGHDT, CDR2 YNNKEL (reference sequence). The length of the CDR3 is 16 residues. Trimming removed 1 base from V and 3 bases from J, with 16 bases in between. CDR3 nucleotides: TGTGCCAGCAGCCAAGTTCAGACGGGAGTGGGCTACGAGCAGTACTTC. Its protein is CASSQVQTGVGYEQYF.

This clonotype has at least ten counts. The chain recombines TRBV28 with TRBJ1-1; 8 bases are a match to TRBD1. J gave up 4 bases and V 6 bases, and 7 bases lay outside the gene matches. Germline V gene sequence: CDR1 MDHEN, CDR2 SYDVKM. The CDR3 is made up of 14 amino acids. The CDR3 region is CASSPGQARTEAFF. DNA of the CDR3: TGTGCCAGCAGCCCGGGACAGGCTCGCACTGAAGCTTTCTTT.

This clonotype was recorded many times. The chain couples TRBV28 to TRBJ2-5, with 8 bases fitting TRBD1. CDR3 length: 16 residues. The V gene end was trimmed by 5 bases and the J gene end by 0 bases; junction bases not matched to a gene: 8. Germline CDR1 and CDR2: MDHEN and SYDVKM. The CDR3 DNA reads TGTGCCAGCAGTACCTACGGACAGGGAGACCAAGAGACCCAGTACTTC. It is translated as CASSTYGQGDQETQYF.

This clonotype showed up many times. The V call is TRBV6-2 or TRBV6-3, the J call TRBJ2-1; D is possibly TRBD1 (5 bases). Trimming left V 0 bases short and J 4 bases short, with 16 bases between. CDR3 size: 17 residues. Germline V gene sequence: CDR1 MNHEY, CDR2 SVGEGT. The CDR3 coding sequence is TGTGCCAGCAGTTACTCGCACCCGAAGAGACAGTACAATGAGCAGTTCTTC. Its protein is CASSYSHPKRQYNEQFF.

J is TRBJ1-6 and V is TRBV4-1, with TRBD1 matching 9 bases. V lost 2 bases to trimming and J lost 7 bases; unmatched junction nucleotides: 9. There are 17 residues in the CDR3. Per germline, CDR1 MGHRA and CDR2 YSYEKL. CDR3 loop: CASSQPHRGRINSPLHF. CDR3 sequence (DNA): TGCGCCAGCAGCCAACCGCACAGGGGGCGGATAAATTCACCCCTCCACTTT.

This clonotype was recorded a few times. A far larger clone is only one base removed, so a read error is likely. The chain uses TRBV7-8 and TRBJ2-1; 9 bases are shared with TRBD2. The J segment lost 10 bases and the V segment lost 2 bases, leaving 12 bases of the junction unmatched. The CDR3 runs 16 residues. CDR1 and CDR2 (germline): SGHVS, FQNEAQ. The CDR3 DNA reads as TGTGCCAGCAGCTTACGGCCTAGCGGGGTAACCTACGAGCAGTTCTTC. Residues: CASSLRPSGVTYEQFF.

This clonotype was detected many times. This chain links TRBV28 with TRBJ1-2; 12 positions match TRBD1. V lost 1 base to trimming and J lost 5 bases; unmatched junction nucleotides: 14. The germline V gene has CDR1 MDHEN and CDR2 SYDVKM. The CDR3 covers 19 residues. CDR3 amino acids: CASSLFAGTGGRESYGYTF. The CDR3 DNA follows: TGTGCCAGCAGTTTATTCGCCGGGACAGGGGGCAGGGAGAGTTATGGCTACACCTTC.

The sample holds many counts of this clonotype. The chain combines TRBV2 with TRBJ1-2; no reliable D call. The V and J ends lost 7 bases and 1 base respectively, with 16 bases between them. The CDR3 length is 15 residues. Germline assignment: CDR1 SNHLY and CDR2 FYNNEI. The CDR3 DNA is TGTGCCAGCACAGAGTCGAGAATACTTAACTATGGCTACACCTTC. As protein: CASTESRILNYGYTF.

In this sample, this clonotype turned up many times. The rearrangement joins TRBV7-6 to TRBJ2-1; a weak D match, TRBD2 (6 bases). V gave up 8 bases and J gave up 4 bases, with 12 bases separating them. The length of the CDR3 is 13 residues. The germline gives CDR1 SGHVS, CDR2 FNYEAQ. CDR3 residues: CASGGRAYNEQFF. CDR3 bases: TGTGCCAGCGGGGGGAGAGCTTACAATGAGCAGTTCTTC.

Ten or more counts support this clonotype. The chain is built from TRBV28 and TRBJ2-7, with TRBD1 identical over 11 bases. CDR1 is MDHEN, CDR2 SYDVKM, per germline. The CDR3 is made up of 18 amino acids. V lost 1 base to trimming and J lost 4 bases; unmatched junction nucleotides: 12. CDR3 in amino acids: CASSLSGQGQGVLYEQYF. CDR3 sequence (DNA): TGTGCCAGCAGTTTATCGGGCCAGGGACAGGGGGTGTTGTACGAGCAGTACTTC.

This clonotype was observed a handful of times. Here the CDR3 reads CASSSQGAAYEKLFF. The DNA for the CDR3 is TGCGCCAGCAGCTCGCAGGGGGCGGCATATGAAAAACTGTTTTTT. The V gene is TRBV5-1, the J gene TRBJ1-4; 8 nucleotides align to TRBD1. CDR1 SGHRS and CDR2 YFSETQ come from the germline V gene. V lost 3 bases and J lost 6; bases outside the gene matches: 7. The CDR3 extends over 15 amino acids.

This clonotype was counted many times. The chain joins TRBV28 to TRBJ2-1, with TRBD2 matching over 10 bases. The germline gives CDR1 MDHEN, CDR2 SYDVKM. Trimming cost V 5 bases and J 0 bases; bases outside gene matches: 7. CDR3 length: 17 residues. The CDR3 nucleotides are TGTGCCAGCAGTCCAGCCTCTAGCGGGGGCTCCTACAATGAGCAGTTCTTC. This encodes CASSPASSGGSYNEQFF.